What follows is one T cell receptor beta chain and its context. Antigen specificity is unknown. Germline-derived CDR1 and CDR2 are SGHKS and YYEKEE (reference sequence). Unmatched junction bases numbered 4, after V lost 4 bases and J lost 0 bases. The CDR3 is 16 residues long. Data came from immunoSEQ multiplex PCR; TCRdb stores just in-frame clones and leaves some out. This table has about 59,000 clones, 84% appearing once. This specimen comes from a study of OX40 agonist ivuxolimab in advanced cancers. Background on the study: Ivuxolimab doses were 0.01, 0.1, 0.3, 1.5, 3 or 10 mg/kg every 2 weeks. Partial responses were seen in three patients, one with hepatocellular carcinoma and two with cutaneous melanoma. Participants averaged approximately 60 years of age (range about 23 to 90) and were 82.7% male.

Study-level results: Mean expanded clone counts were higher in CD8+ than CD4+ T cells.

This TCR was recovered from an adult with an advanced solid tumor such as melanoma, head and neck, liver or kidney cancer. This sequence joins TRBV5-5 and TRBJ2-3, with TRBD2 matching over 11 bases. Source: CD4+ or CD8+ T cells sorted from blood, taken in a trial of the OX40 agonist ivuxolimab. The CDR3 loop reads CASSPTSGGSTDTQYF. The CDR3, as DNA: TGTGCCAGCAGCCCAACTAGCGGGGGAAGCACAGATACGCAGTATTTT.